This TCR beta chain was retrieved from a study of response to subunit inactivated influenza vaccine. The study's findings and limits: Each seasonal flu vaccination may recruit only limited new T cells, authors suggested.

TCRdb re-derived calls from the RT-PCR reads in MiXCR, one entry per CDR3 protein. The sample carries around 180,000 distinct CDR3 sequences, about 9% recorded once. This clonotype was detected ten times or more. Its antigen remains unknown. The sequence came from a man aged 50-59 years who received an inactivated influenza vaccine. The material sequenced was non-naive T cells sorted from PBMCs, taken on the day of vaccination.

CDR3 protein: CSLGTDTQYF. DNA for the CDR3: TGCAGCCTTGGCACAGATACGCAGTATTTT. V usage is TRBV29-1 and J usage is TRBJ2-3; D not certain. Germline CDR1 and CDR2: SQVTM and ANQGSEA. The CDR3 has 10 residues. Trimming took 8 bases from V and 1 from J, leaving 4 bases between them.